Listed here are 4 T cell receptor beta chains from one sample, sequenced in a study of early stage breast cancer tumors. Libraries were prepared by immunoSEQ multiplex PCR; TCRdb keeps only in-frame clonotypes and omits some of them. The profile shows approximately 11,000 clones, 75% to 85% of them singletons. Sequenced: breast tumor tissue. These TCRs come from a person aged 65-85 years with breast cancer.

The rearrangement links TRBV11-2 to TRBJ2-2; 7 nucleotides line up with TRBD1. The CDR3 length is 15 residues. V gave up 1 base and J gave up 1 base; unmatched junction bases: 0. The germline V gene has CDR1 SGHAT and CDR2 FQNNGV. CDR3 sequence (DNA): TGTGCCAGCAGCTTAGGGGACAGGAACACCGGGGAGCTGTTTTTT. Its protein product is CASSLGDRNTGELFF.

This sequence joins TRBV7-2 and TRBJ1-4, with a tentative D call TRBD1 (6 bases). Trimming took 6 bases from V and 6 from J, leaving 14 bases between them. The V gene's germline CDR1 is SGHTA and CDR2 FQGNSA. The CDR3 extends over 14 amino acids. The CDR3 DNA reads TGTGCCAGCAGGAAACTAGGGGGGGATGAAAAACTGTTTTTT. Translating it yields CASRKLGGDEKLFF.

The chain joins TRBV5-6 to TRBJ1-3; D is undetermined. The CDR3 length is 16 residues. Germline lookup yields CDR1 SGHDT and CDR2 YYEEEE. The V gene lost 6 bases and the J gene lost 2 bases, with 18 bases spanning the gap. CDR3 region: CASKISRFMAGNTIYF. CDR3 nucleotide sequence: TGTGCCAGCAAAATCAGCAGGTTTATGGCTGGAAACACCATATATTTT.

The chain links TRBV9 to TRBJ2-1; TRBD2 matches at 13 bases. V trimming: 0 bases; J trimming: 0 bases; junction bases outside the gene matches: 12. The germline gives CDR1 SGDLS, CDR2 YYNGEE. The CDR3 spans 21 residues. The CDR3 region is CASSVEGGGLAGRSSYNEQFF. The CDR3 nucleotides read TGTGCCAGCAGCGTAGAGGGAGGGGGACTAGCGGGGAGGAGCTCCTACAATGAGCAGTTCTTC.